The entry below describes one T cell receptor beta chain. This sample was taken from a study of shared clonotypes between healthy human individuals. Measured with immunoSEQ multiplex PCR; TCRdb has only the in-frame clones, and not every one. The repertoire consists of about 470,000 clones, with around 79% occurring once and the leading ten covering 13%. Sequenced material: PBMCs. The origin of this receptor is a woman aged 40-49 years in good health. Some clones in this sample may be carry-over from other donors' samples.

This chain's CDR3 is CASSPTGQADYGYTF. The CDR3 DNA reads as TGTGCCAGCAGCCCCACCGGACAGGCGGACTATGGCTACACCTTC. This chain uses TRBV7-8 with TRBJ1-2, with TRBD1 identical over 7 bases. V gave up 5 bases and J gave up 3 bases; unmatched junction bases: 9. The CDR3 is made up of 15 amino acids. Germline V gene data show CDR1 as SGHVS and CDR2 as FQNEAQ.